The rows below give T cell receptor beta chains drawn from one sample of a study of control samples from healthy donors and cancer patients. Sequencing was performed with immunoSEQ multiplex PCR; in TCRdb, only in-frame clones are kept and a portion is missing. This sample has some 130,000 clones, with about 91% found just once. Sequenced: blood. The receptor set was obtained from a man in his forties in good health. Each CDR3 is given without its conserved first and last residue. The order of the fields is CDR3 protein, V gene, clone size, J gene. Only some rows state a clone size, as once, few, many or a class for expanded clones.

CDR3 protein: ASSVSGNTIY
V gene: TRBV9
clone size: .
J gene: TRBJ1-3

CDR3 protein: ATSDLTGIHGYT
V gene: TRBV24-1
clone size: .
J gene: TRBJ1-2

CDR3 protein: ASSPLGFGANVLT
V gene: TRBV7-6
clone size: .
J gene: TRBJ2-6

CDR3 protein: ASTTRGQDTIY
V gene: TRBV12-3/TRBV12-4
clone size: .
J gene: TRBJ1-3

CDR3 protein: SSRVNTEAF
V gene: TRBV29-1
clone size: .
J gene: TRBJ1-1

CDR3 protein: ASSLAWGYTSTDTQY
V gene: TRBV7-6
clone size: .
J gene: TRBJ2-3

CDR3 protein: ASSPGNNNEQF
V gene: TRBV4-1
clone size: .
J gene: TRBJ2-1

CDR3 protein: ASGDWVGYT
V gene: TRBV5-1
clone size: .
J gene: TRBJ1-2

CDR3 protein: ASSVASRNTEAF
V gene: TRBV9
clone size: once
J gene: TRBJ1-1

CDR3 protein: ATSRERTGGINGYT
V gene: TRBV15
clone size: .
J gene: TRBJ1-2

CDR3 protein: ASSLWGVNNEKLF
V gene: TRBV27
clone size: .
J gene: TRBJ1-4

CDR3 protein: ASSFLGDTEAF
V gene: TRBV12-3/TRBV12-4
clone size: .
J gene: TRBJ1-1

CDR3 protein: ASSPYQRGGFRLLNTGELF
V gene: TRBV18
clone size: .
J gene: TRBJ2-2

CDR3 protein: ASSFESSHEQY
V gene: TRBV12-3/TRBV12-4
clone size: .
J gene: TRBJ2-7

CDR3 protein: ASSAMNTEAF
V gene: TRBV9
clone size: many
J gene: TRBJ1-1

CDR3 protein: ASSSAGGLGTEAF
V gene: TRBV7-9
clone size: .
J gene: TRBJ1-1

CDR3 protein: ASSHGEYEQY
V gene: TRBV5-4
clone size: few
J gene: TRBJ2-7

CDR3 protein: ASIPGQGVGEKLF
V gene: TRBV28
clone size: .
J gene: TRBJ1-4

CDR3 protein: ASSPGTGGTDTQY
V gene: TRBV7-2
clone size: .
J gene: TRBJ2-3

CDR3 protein: ASSQGWFSNQPQH
V gene: TRBV7-2
clone size: once
J gene: TRBJ1-5

CDR3 protein: ASSLRDKSYEQY
V gene: TRBV5-6
clone size: .
J gene: TRBJ2-7

CDR3 protein: ASSQDWGQINNEQF
V gene: TRBV14
clone size: .
J gene: TRBJ2-1

CDR3 protein: ASSGRDGLH
V gene: TRBV28
clone size: .
J gene: TRBJ1-6

CDR3 protein: ASSYRTSGTDTQY
V gene: TRBV6-2/TRBV6-3
clone size: .
J gene: TRBJ2-3

CDR3 protein: ATSPGTLVSDTQY
V gene: TRBV15
clone size: .
J gene: TRBJ2-3

CDR3 protein: ASGLDRGDYEQY
V gene: TRBV12-5
clone size: .
J gene: TRBJ2-7

CDR3 protein: ASSESDGTGGFEQY
V gene: TRBV2
clone size: .
J gene: TRBJ2-7

CDR3 protein: ASSISGTSGGRVTGELF
V gene: TRBV19
clone size: .
J gene: TRBJ2-2

CDR3 protein: ASSDLIKSTEAF
V gene: TRBV2
clone size: .
J gene: TRBJ1-1

CDR3 protein: ASSELGGLYNSPLH
V gene: TRBV6-1
clone size: many
J gene: TRBJ1-6

CDR3 protein: SASFSAGGRSDTQY
V gene: TRBV20-1
clone size: .
J gene: TRBJ2-3

CDR3 protein: ASSATGGVEPQH
V gene: TRBV25-1
clone size: once
J gene: TRBJ1-5

CDR3 protein: ASSQVLVSPLH
V gene: TRBV14
clone size: .
J gene: TRBJ1-6

CDR3 protein: ASSESRTTYEQY
V gene: TRBV25-1
clone size: .
J gene: TRBJ2-7

CDR3 protein: AWSVNGNNQPQH
V gene: TRBV30
clone size: .
J gene: TRBJ1-5

CDR3 protein: ASSPERGQGTQY
V gene: TRBV7-8
clone size: .
J gene: TRBJ2-5

CDR3 protein: ASSSPRERGGLRQY
V gene: TRBV4-1
clone size: .
J gene: TRBJ2-7

CDR3 protein: ASSQSDRAGNSPLH
V gene: TRBV4-3
clone size: .
J gene: TRBJ1-6

CDR3 protein: AWSVQGRGGYT
V gene: TRBV30
clone size: .
J gene: TRBJ1-2

CDR3 protein: ASSEWQGSEQY
V gene: TRBV6-4
clone size: .
J gene: TRBJ2-7

CDR3 protein: ASSLSQTPDRGLSPLH
V gene: TRBV27
clone size: few
J gene: TRBJ1-6

CDR3 protein: ASSFTNTEAF
V gene: TRBV12-3/TRBV12-4
clone size: once
J gene: TRBJ1-1

CDR3 protein: ASSYSAGARRDTQY
V gene: TRBV6-2/TRBV6-3
clone size: .
J gene: TRBJ2-3

CDR3 protein: ASSIRDRGPRSEQF
V gene: TRBV19
clone size: .
J gene: TRBJ2-1

CDR3 protein: ASSQDLSSYNEQF
V gene: TRBV3-1/TRBV3-2
clone size: .
J gene: TRBJ2-1